This is a list of T cell receptor beta chains from one sample in a study of blood T cell repertoires in COVID-19. TCRdb's copy holds only in-frame clones and misses some; the assay was immunoSEQ multiplex PCR. This sample yields 290,000 or so clones, of which approximately 82% are seen a single time; about 5% belongs to the top ten. The specimen was PBMCs or T cells enriched from blood (not recorded which). The origin of the receptors is a man aged 40-55 years who had been exposed to COVID-19. The CDR3 runs from the conserved cysteine through the conserved F or W. A D gene is named only where the DNA matches it firmly. Clone size is shown for a subset of rows, as once, few, many or a class of expanded clone.

V	D	size	J	CDR3	DNA
TRBV2	-	-	TRBJ2-3	CASMSPLSGHTDTQYF	TGTGCCAGCATGTCACCTCTGAGTGGTCACACAGATACGCAGTATTTT
TRBV5-6	TRBD1	-	TRBJ2-1	CASSLVGTGRFF	TGTGCCAGCAGCTTGGTTGGGACAGGGCGGTTCTTC
TRBV7-9	-	-	TRBJ1-2	CASSYRTYGYTF	TGTGCCAGCAGCTATAGAACCTATGGCTACACCTTC
TRBV5-1	TRBD1	-	TRBJ1-6	CASSSTGSFTYNSPLHF	TGCGCCAGCAGCTCGACAGGGTCCTTCACCTATAATTCACCCCTCCACTTT
TRBV4-2	-	-	TRBJ2-2	CASSQLDVLGVAGELFF	TGTGCCAGCAGCCAGCTTGACGTCTTAGGGGTGGCCGGGGAGCTGTTTTTT
TRBV12-5	-	few	TRBJ1-5	CASEGGLGQPQHF	TGTGCTAGTGAAGGGGGTCTTGGGCAGCCCCAGCATTTT
TRBV28	-	-	TRBJ2-2	CASSLTGGTGELFF	TGTGCCAGCAGTTTAACGGGCGGGACCGGGGAGCTGTTTTTT
TRBV11-3	TRBD2	-	TRBJ2-1	CASSLAGSGSIRGEQFF	TGTGCCAGCAGCTTAGCGGGTAGCGGGAGTATAAGAGGTGAGCAGTTCTTC
TRBV10-1	TRBD1	-	TRBJ1-1	CASSARPGQIIMNTEAFF	TGCGCTAGCAGTGCCCGACCGGGACAGATAATTATGAACACTGAAGCTTTCTTT
TRBV6-5	TRBD1	-	TRBJ1-1	CASSPLTGGRAEAFF	TGTGCCAGCAGCCCCCTTACAGGGGGTAGGGCTGAAGCTTTCTTT
TRBV24-1	TRBD1	-	TRBJ2-5	CATSDLGRGRDSETQYF	TGTGCCACCAGTGATTTAGGCAGGGGGCGCGACTCGGAGACCCAGTACTTC
TRBV5-6	-	-	TRBJ2-2	CASNPSPNTGELFF	TGTGCCAGCAATCCGTCCCCGAACACCGGGGAGCTGTTTTTT
TRBV6-5	TRBD1	-	TRBJ2-7	CASNPPGQGGVF	TGTGCCAGCAATCCTCCGGGACAGGGGGGTGTTTTC
TRBV9	-	-	TRBJ2-2	CASSPNAATGELFF	TGTGCCAGCAGCCCTAATGCGGCCACCGGGGAGCTGTTTTTT
TRBV7-9	-	-	TRBJ2-7	CASSTGTHSYEQYF	TGTGCCAGCAGCACCGGGACTCACTCCTACGAGCAGTACTTC
TRBV2	TRBD1	-	TRBJ2-7	CASSGQGYEQYF	TGTGCCAGCAGTGGACAGGGCTACGAGCAGTACTTC
TRBV3-1/TRBV3-2	-	few	TRBJ1-5	CASSEAGVQPQHF	TGTGCCAGCAGCGAAGCAGGGGTTCAGCCCCAGCATTTT
TRBV9	TRBD2	-	TRBJ2-5	CASSDPRGGLAGTQYF	TGTGCCAGCAGCGACCCGAGGGGCGGTTTAGCGGGAACCCAGTACTTC
TRBV13	TRBD1	-	TRBJ1-4	CASSLDRGTTNEKLFF	TGTGCCAGCAGCCTCGACAGGGGGACGACTAATGAAAAACTGTTTTTT
TRBV5-4	-	-	TRBJ1-5	CASSPGLSNQPQHF	TGTGCCAGCAGCCCAGGGTTGAGCAACCAGCCCCAGCATTTT
TRBV6-5	TRBD1	-	TRBJ2-5	CASSYRDRVQETQYF	TGTGCCAGCAGTTACCGGGACAGGGTACAAGAGACCCAGTACTTC
TRBV6-5	-	-	TRBJ2-7	CASRFPGAYEQYF	TGTGCCAGCAGATTCCCGGGAGCCTACGAGCAGTACTTC
TRBV6-2/TRBV6-3	-	-	TRBJ1-4	CASSYSRYNEKLFF	TGTGCCAGCAGTTACAGCAGGTATAATGAAAAACTGTTTTTT
TRBV19	-	-	TRBJ2-1	CASSINLYNEQFF	TGTGCCAGTAGTATTAATCTGTACAATGAGCAGTTCTTC
TRBV19	-	-	TRBJ1-1	CAVAGTPGNTEAFF	TGTGCCGTAGCCGGGACACCAGGGAACACTGAAGCTTTCTTT
TRBV28	-	-	TRBJ2-2	CASASQGNGPTGELFF	TGTGCCAGCGCAAGTCAGGGGAATGGCCCCACCGGGGAGCTGTTTTTT
TRBV5-1	TRBD1	few	TRBJ1-1	CASSSGQGTEAFF	TGCGCCAGCAGCTCAGGACAGGGCACTGAAGCTTTCTTT
TRBV24-1	-	-	TRBJ2-7	CATSDLGVRMAGQYF	TGTGCCACCAGTGATTTGGGGGTTAGGATGGCGGGGCAGTACTTC
TRBV15	-	-	TRBJ1-3	CATSRARGSGNTIYF	TGTGCCACCAGCAGAGCCAGGGGCTCTGGAAACACCATATATTTT
TRBV27	TRBD1	-	TRBJ2-7	CASRYRGPDEQYF	TGTGCCAGCCGATACAGGGGGCCGGACGAGCAGTACTTC
TRBV2	TRBD1	-	TRBJ1-2	CASTLTGSDGYTF	TGTGCCAGCACCTTGACAGGGAGTGATGGCTACACCTTC
TRBV30	TRBD1	-	TRBJ1-1	CAWSLGQVNTEAFF	TGTGCCTGGAGCCTGGGACAGGTGAACACTGAAGCTTTCTTT
TRBV11-1	TRBD2	-	TRBJ2-1	CASSTGTSGYNEQFF	TGTGCCAGCAGCACCGGGACTAGCGGGTACAATGAGCAGTTCTTC
TRBV30	TRBD1	-	TRBJ1-2	CAWSDRGRNGYTF	TGTGCCTGGTCCGACAGGGGGCGCAATGGCTACACCTTC
TRBV20-1	-	-	TRBJ2-5	CSVRVQETQYF	TGCAGTGTCCGGGTCCAAGAGACCCAGTACTTC
TRBV12-3/TRBV12-4	-	-	TRBJ2-2	CASSLRGELFF	TGTGCCAGCAGCTTGCGGGGGGAGCTGTTTTTT
TRBV30	TRBD1	-	TRBJ2-2	CAWTARDRGYTGELFF	TGTGCCTGGACCGCCCGGGACAGGGGGTACACCGGGGAGCTGTTTTTT
TRBV5-8	-	-	TRBJ1-1	CASSLAWGESTAMNTEAFF	TGTGCCAGCAGCTTGGCCTGGGGCGAATCCACTGCTATGAACACTGAAGCTTTCTTT
TRBV7-9	-	-	TRBJ1-5	CASSGGRAEQPQHF	TGTGCCAGCAGCGGGGGCCGAGCGGAGCAGCCCCAGCATTTT
TRBV2	-	-	TRBJ1-6	CASSESRGSNSPLHF	TGTGCCAGCAGTGAATCTAGGGGAAGCAATTCACCCCTCCACTTT
TRBV11-3	TRBD1	-	TRBJ1-3	CASSRFGQGANTIYF	TGTGCCAGCAGCCGTTTCGGGCAGGGGGCGAACACCATATATTTT
TRBV4-1	-	few	TRBJ2-2	CASSQGVGGRVAGELFF	TGCGCCAGCAGCCAAGGAGTAGGTGGGCGGGTAGCCGGGGAGCTGTTTTTT
TRBV19	TRBD2	-	TRBJ2-1	CASSTPPGTSAYNEQFF	TGTGCCAGTAGTACACCTCCGGGGACTAGCGCCTACAATGAGCAGTTCTTC
TRBV5-1	-	-	TRBJ1-1	CASSPGAGGGAFF	TGCGCCAGCAGCCCGGGAGCCGGCGGAGGTGCTTTCTTT
TRBV5-1	-	few	TRBJ2-7	CASSPRPTGTYEQYF	TGCGCCAGCAGCCCGAGGCCTACAGGGACCTACGAGCAGTACTTC
TRBV7-4	-	-	TRBJ1-6	CASRPIQGLDRTYNSPLHF	TGTGCCAGCAGGCCTATACAGGGATTGGACCGCACTTACAATTCACCCCTCCACTTT
TRBV12-2	-	once	TRBJ2-1	CASRLRLAGAQPEQFF	TGTGCAAGTCGCTTGCGGCTAGCGGGAGCCCAACCCGAGCAGTTCTTC
TRBV11-2	-	-	TRBJ1-2	CASSLGIKEGANYGYTF	TGTGCCAGCAGCTTAGGGATTAAAGAGGGAGCTAACTATGGCTACACCTTC
TRBV12-5	TRBD1	-	TRBJ1-5	CASGAGGTSNQPQHF	TGTGCTAGTGGTGCAGGGGGGACGAGCAATCAGCCCCAGCATTTT
TRBV14	-	-	TRBJ1-1	CASNRRPGVTEAFF	TGTGCCAGCAACAGAAGACCGGGAGTCACTGAAGCTTTCTTT
TRBV5-1	-	few	TRBJ1-5	CASSSDTNQPQHF	TGCGCCAGCAGCTCGGACACCAATCAGCCCCAGCATTTT
TRBV4-1	TRBD1	-	TRBJ1-2	CASSQDPFRGQGQNDGYTF	TGCGCCAGCAGCCAAGATCCTTTCCGCGGACAGGGCCAGAACGATGGCTACACCTTC
TRBV2	-	-	TRBJ2-7	CASSAEEPPYF	TGTGCCAGCAGTGCGGAGGAACCTCCGTACTTC
TRBV6-6	-	-	TRBJ1-2	CASSPRLPYGYTF	TGTGCCAGCAGTCCCAGGTTACCCTATGGCTACACCTTC
TRBV7-9	-	-	TRBJ2-2	CASSSSNTGELFF	TGTGCCAGCAGCTCTTCGAACACCGGGGAGCTGTTTTTT
TRBV19	TRBD1	-	TRBJ2-7	CASSILGQGYEQYF	TGTGCCAGTAGTATTTTGGGACAGGGCTACGAGCAGTACTTC
TRBV12-3/TRBV12-4	-	many	TRBJ2-5	CASSSSVQETQYF	TGTGCCAGCAGTTCTAGCGTCCAAGAGACCCAGTACTTC
TRBV19	-	-	TRBJ1-5	CASGPTGNHQPQHF	TGTGCCAGTGGCCCGACTGGAAACCATCAGCCCCAGCATTTT
TRBV4-1	-	few	TRBJ1-3	CASSQVTGSINTIYF	TGCGCCAGCAGCCAAGTCACAGGGTCTATCAACACCATATATTTT